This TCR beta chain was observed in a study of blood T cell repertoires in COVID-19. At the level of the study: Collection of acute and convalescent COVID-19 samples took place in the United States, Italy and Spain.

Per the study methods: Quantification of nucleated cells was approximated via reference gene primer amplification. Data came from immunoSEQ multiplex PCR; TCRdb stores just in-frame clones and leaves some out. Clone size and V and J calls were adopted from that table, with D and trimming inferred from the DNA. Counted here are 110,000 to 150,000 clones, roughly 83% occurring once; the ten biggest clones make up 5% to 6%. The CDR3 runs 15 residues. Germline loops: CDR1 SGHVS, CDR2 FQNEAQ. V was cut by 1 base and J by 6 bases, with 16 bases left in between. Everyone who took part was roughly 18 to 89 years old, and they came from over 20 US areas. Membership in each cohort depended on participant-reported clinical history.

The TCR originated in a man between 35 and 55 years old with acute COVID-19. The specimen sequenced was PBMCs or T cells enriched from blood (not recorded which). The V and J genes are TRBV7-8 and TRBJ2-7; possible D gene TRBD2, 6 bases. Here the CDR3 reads CASSLGDLPGLEQYF. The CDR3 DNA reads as TGTGCCAGCAGCTTAGGGGACCTACCGGGACTCGAGCAGTACTTC.